This T cell receptor beta chain was sequenced in a study of tumor and adjacent non-tumor tissue in lung cancer. Three rounds of nested PCR, following a modified ARM-PCR protocol, produced the TCRbeta library. TCRdb fed the multiplex PCR reads into MiXCR, producing one record per CDR3 protein. The table lists 43,000 or so distinct CDR3 sequences, more than 50% of them singletons, with roughly 44% in the top ten. V was clipped by 0 bases and J by 4 bases, with 12 bases between them. Germline values: CDR1 MNHNY, CDR2 SVGAGI (reference sequence). The CDR3 runs 15 residues. This clonotype was recorded many times. The template was RNA from unsorted bulk tissue. More than 3 cm separated this lung sample from the edge of the tumor.

The chain has TRBV6-6 and TRBJ1-2; D is ambiguous. The clonotype was recovered from a man aged 50-60 years with non-small cell lung cancer. The sample was distant non-tumor lung tissue. CDR3 region: CASSYSKRPSYGYTF. The CDR3 DNA reads TGTGCCAGCAGTTACTCGAAGAGGCCTTCCTATGGCTACACCTTC.